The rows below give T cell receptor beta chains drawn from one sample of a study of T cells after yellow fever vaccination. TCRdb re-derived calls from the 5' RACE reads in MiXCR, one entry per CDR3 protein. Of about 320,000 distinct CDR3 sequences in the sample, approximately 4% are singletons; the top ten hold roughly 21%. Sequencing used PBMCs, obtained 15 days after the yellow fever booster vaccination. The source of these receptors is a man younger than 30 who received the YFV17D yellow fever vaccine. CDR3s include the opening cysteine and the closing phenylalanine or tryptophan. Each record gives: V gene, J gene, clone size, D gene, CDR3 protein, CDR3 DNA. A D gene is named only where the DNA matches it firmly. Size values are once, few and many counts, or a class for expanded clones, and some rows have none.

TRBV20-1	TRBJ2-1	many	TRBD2	CSAHRTSGGTYNEQFF	TGCAGTGCCCACCGAACTAGCGGGGGGACTTACAATGAGCAGTTCTTC
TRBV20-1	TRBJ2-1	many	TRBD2	CSAITSGAINEQFF	TGCAGTGCTATCACGAGCGGGGCGATCAATGAGCAGTTCTTC
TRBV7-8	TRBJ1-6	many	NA	CASSLGQPYNSPLHF	TGTGCCAGCAGCTTAGGCCAACCCTATAATTCACCCCTCCACTTT
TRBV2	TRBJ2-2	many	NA	CATLSGTTNTGELFF	TGTGCCACACTATCCGGGACAACGAACACCGGGGAGCTGTTTTTT
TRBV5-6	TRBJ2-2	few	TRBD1	CASSRGTGGSGELFF	TGTGCCAGCAGCCGTGGGACAGGGGGCTCCGGGGAGCTGTTTTTT
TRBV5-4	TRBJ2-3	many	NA	CASSFGGPFDTQYF	TGTGCCAGCAGCTTCGGGGGCCCCTTCGATACGCAGTATTTT
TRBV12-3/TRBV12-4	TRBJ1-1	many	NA	CASSPRGSWTEAFF	TGTGCCAGCAGTCCGAGGGGATCTTGGACTGAAGCTTTCTTT
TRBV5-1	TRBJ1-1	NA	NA	CASSSTTGFGTEAFF	TGCGCCAGCAGCTCCACCACAGGGTTCGGCACTGAAGCTTTCTTT
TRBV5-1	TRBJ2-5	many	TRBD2	CASSPGLAEETQYF	TGTGCCAGCAGCCCGGGACTAGCGGAAGAGACCCAGTACTTC
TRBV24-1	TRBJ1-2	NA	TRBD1	CATSAGQEYGYTF	TGTGCCACCAGCGCGGGACAGGAATATGGCTACACCTTC
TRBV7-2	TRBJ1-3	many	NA	CASSLDGGRRNTIYF	TGTGCCAGCAGCTTAGACGGGGGGAGGAGAAACACCATATATTTT
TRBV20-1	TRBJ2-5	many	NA	CSAQLSQGSQYF	TGCAGTGCTCAACTATCCCAGGGAAGCCAGTACTTC
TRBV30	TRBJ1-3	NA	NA	CAWSGISGNTIYF	TGTGCCTGGAGTGGGATATCTGGAAACACCATATATTTT
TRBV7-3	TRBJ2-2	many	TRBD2	CASSLTSGGASTGELFF	TGTGCCAGCAGCTTAACTAGCGGGGGGGCGAGCACCGGGGAGCTGTTTTTT
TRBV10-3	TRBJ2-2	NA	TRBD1	CAIRDRQGSYAGELFF	TGTGCCATCAGAGACAGACAGGGCAGTTATGCCGGGGAGCTGTTTTTT
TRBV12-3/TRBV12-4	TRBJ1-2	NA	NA	CASSLWGPDGYTF	TGTGCCAGCAGTTTATGGGGGCCAGACGGCTACACCTTC
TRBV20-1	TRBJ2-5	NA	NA	CSARLGETQYF	TGCAGTGCTAGACTGGGCGAGACCCAGTACTTC
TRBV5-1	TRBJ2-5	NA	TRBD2	CASSSGGGIQETQYF	TGCGCCAGCAGCTCTGGCGGGGGGATCCAAGAGACCCAGTACTTC
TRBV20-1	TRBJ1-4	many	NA	CSARATNEKLFF	TGCAGTGCCCGGGCAACTAATGAAAAACTGTTTTTT